This T cell receptor (beta chain) was recovered during a study of T-cell reconstitution after alpha-beta-depleted transplantation in children. Unique molecular identifiers were used to barcode this TCRbeta library. TCRdb reprocessed the PCR reads via MiXCR and lists one record per CDR3 protein. The table includes 200,000 to 300,000 distinct CDR3 sequences, 20% to 30% detected once. This clonotype was seen a few times. CDR3 size: 15 residues. Unmatched junction bases numbered 1, after V lost 1 base and J lost 4 bases. CDR1 is MNHNS, CDR2 SASEGT, per germline. The sequenced sample was PBMCs, mostly from graft donor cells, obtained 360 days after TCRalphabeta/CD19-depleted stem cell transplant. The V and J genes are TRBV6-1 and TRBJ2-3; 11 bases are a match to TRBD1. The sequence derives from a female patient aged 2 to 10 who had a stem cell transplant for congenital amegakaryocytic thrombocytopenia, so the T cells may come from the graft donor. The CDR3 region is CASSEGTGGADTQYF. CDR3 bases: TGTGCCAGCAGTGAAGGGACAGGGGGCGCAGATACGCAGTATTTT.